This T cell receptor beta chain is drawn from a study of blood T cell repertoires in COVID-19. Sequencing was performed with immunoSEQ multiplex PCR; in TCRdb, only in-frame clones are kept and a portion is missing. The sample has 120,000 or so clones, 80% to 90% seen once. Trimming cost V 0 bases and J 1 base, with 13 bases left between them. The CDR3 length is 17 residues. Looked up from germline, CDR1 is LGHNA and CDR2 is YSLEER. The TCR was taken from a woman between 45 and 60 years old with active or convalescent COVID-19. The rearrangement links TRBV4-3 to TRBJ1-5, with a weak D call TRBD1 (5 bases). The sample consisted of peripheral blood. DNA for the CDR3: TGCGCCAGCAGCCAAGACCTAGGGGCTCGGAGCAATCAGCCCCAGCATTTT. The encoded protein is CASSQDLGARSNQPQHF.